These T cell receptor beta chains were read from a single sample in a study of cytomegalovirus exposure and HLA in healthy donors. Using immunoSEQ multiplex PCR, the repertoire was profiled, and TCRdb retains in-frame clones only, with some absent. The data hold more than 65,000 clones, with around 81% observed a single time. The source material was PBMCs. The receptors were sampled from a man between 18 and 35 years old in good health and CMV-seropositive. Each CDR3 is given with its conserved first and last residue. The D gene is left open where the match is weak. Clone size is given for some rows only: seen once, a few or many times, or a class if the clone is expanded.

TRBJ1-4 . few TRBV6-4 CASSEAVRGEKLFF TGTGCCAGCAGTGAGGCCGTTAGGGGAGAAAAACTGTTTTTT
TRBJ2-7 . . TRBV18 CARCPGGSYEQYF TGTGCCAGATGCCCCGGGGGTTCCTACGAGCAGTACTTC
TRBJ2-3 . . TRBV4-1 CASSSRSGLMGTDTQYF TGCGCCAGCAGCTCAAGAAGCGGGCTCATGGGGACAGATACGCAGTATTTT
TRBJ2-1 TRBD1 once TRBV2 CASSGAGGVANEQFF TGTGCCAGCAGTGGGGCAGGGGGCGTAGCAAATGAGCAGTTCTTC
TRBJ1-2 . few TRBV28 CASSSPSLRRNYGYTF TGTGCCAGCAGTTCCCCGAGTTTGAGGCGCAACTATGGCTACACCTTC
TRBJ2-7 TRBD1 . TRBV4-1 CASSPRTGRYEQYF TGCGCCAGCAGCCCTAGGACAGGGAGATACGAGCAGTACTTC
TRBJ2-5 TRBD2 . TRBV28 CASTEAGVRETQYF TGTGCCAGCACTGAGGCGGGAGTGAGAGAGACCCAGTACTTC
TRBJ2-1 TRBD1 . TRBV15 CATGQDKPYNEQFF TGTGCCACCGGACAGGACAAACCTTACAATGAGCAGTTCTTC
TRBJ1-1 TRBD1 . TRBV7-9 CASSTWTGQNTEAFF TGTGCCAGCAGCACCTGGACAGGTCAGAACACTGAAGCTTTCTTT
TRBJ1-5 . . TRBV9 CASSPSGYSREPQHF TGTGCCAGCAGCCCCTCCGGGTATAGCAGGGAGCCCCAGCATTTT
TRBJ1-1 . . TRBV6-5 CASSPSVNTEAFF TGTGCCAGCAGTCCGAGTGTGAACACTGAAGCTTTCTTT
TRBJ2-1 . . TRBV6-5 CASSGSYEQFF TGTGCCAGCAGTGGTAGCTATGAGCAGTTCTTC
TRBJ1-4 TRBD1 few TRBV4-1 CASSQQGARLTNEKLFF TGCGCCAGCAGCCAACAGGGGGCTCGGCTAACTAATGAAAAACTGTTTTTT
TRBJ2-6 . once TRBV28 CASRQTASGANVLTF TGTGCCAGCAGACAAACAGCTTCTGGGGCCAACGTCCTGACTTTC
TRBJ2-7 TRBD1 . TRBV7-9 CASSLALPGQGYEQYF TGTGCCAGCAGCTTAGCGTTGCCGGGACAGGGTTACGAGCAGTACTTC
TRBJ2-7 TRBD1 once TRBV28 CASSTPGTASYEQYF TGTGCCAGCTCCACCCCCGGGACAGCCTCCTACGAGCAGTACTTC
TRBJ1-5 TRBD1 . TRBV28 CASSLGGGVNQPQHF TGTGCCAGCAGTTTAGGAGGGGGCGTCAATCAGCCCCAGCATTTT
TRBJ1-4 . . TRBV2 CASSVGRVVFF TGTGCCAGCAGTGTGGGCAGGGTGGTGTTTTTT
TRBJ1-5 . . TRBV27 CASSLLGGLQPQHF TGTGCCAGCAGTTTATTGGGCGGGCTTCAGCCCCAGCATTTT
TRBJ2-7 . . TRBV10-3 CAISESVAGRSYEQYF TGTGCCATCAGTGAGTCAGTGGCGGGAAGGAGCTACGAGCAGTACTTC
TRBJ1-1 . . TRBV27 CASSLAGDEAFF TGTGCCAGCAGTTTAGCGGGGGATGAAGCTTTCTTT
TRBJ1-5 . once TRBV28 CASSAGQNQPQHF TGTGCCAGCAGCGCGGGCCAGAATCAGCCCCAGCATTTT
TRBJ2-1 TRBD2 . TRBV10-2 CASKGASGTNEQFF TGCGCCAGCAAGGGCGCTAGCGGGACTAATGAGCAGTTCTTC
TRBJ2-5 . . TRBV11-2 CASSFGWYQETQYF TGTGCCAGCAGCTTTGGCTGGTACCAAGAGACCCAGTACTTC
TRBJ1-1 . once TRBV5-1 CASSFQRGATEAFF TGCGCCAGCAGCTTCCAGCGGGGGGCCACTGAAGCTTTCTTT
TRBJ1-2 TRBD1 . TRBV2 CASSDMGTGSGYTF TGTGCCAGCAGTGACATGGGGACAGGGTCCGGCTACACCTTC
TRBJ2-1 TRBD2 many TRBV5-8 CASTLGREGDEQFF TGTGCCAGCACCCTGGGGCGGGAGGGAGATGAGCAGTTCTTC
TRBJ2-7 . . TRBV7-2 CASSPAVYEQYF TGTGCCAGCAGCCCAGCGGTGTACGAGCAGTACTTC
TRBJ2-7 . . TRBV19 CATSTYYEQYF TGTGCCACTTCGACTTACTACGAGCAGTACTTC
TRBJ2-5 TRBD2 . TRBV28 CASSAQGLAVPGGTQETQYF TGTGCCAGCAGTGCACAGGGACTAGCGGTCCCAGGCGGGACACAAGAGACCCAGTACTTC
TRBJ2-4 TRBD2 . TRBV4-1 CASSPLAGVSKNIQYF TGCGCCAGCAGCCCACTAGCGGGAGTTTCAAAAAACATTCAGTACTTC
TRBJ1-4 . . TRBV25-1 CASSETRGTHEKLFF TGTGCCAGCAGTGAAACTCGGGGGACCCATGAAAAACTGTTTTTT